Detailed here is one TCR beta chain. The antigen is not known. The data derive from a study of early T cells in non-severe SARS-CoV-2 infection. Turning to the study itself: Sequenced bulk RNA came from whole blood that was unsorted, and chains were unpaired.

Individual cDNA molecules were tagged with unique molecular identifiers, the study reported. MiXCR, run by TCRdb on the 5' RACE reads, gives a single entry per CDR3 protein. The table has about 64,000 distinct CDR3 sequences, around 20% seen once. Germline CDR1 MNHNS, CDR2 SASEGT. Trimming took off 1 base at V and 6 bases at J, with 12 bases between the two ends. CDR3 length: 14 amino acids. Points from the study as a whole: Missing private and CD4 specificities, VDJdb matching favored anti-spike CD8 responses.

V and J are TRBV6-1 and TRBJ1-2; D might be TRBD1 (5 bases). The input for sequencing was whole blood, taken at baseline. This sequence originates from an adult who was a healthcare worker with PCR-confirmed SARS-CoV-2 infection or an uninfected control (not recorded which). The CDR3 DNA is TGTGCCAGCAGTGAAGACAGGAGATACAATGGCTACACCTTC. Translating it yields CASSEDRRYNGYTF.